This TCR beta chain was identified in a study of early T cells in non-severe SARS-CoV-2 infection. One entry per CDR3 protein, called by TCRdb with MiXCR from the 5' RACE reads. The profile shows 43,000 or so distinct CDR3 sequences, less than 8.5% of them singletons. The CDR3 sequence is 13 residues long. The V and J ends lost 8 bases and 2 bases respectively, with 15 bases between them. CDR1 and CDR2 from the germline V gene are SQVTM and ANQGSEA. The sequencing sample was made of whole blood. This sequence originates from an adult who was a healthcare worker with PCR-confirmed SARS-CoV-2 infection or an uninfected control (not recorded which). The chain is built from TRBV29-1 and TRBJ1-2, with D unresolved. The DNA of the CDR3 is TGCAGCCCCAGGACCCAGGAGAACTATGGCTACACCTTC. It codes for CSPRTQENYGYTF. The full variable domain, its missing parts supplied by reference TRBV29-1 and TRBJ1-2, is SAVISQKPSRDICQRGTSLTIQCQVDSQVTMMFWYRQQPGQSLTLIATANQGSEATYESGFVIDKFPISRPNLTFSTLTVSNMSPEDSSIYLCSPRTQENYGYTFGSGTRLTVV.